This TCR beta chain was recorded in a study of T cells expressing NK-cell markers. TCRdb re-called the 5' RACE reads, yielding one record per CDR3 amino acid sequence without DNA. The listing records about 550,000 distinct CDR3 sequences. Remarks on this clonotype: Its matching antigen is unknown.

Study outcomes and limitations: Dominant NKG2C+ clonotypes made up roughly 1.0-8% of CD8+ T cells in a handful of donors.

The CDR3 length is 15 residues. The sample consisted of blood T cells: a sorted CD56 or NKG2C T cell subset, CD4+ or CD8+ T cells, or bulk PBMC T cells (not recorded which). The TCR sequence derives from a young man in good health. V and J are TRBV12-3 or TRBV12-4 and TRBJ2-3; TCRdb designates TRBD1, a call that cannot be tested without DNA. The CDR3: CASSFTHLSGVAQYF.